This T cell receptor (beta chain) emerged from a study of cytomegalovirus exposure and HLA in healthy donors. Participants comprised healthy donors of bone marrow. General observations from the study: A later analysis revealed that TCR association rates differed between HLA loci, peaking at DRB1 and bottoming out at HLA-C. Through in vitro validation, three CMV-associated chains were shown to be specific for CMV antigens. When a later analysis compared HLA-associated TCR beta chains with equally common others, the HLA-associated chains turned out to be more clonally expanded and to have lower generation probabilities.

A remark on this clone: Antigen: not known.

CDR1 is MDHEN, CDR2 SYDVKM, per germline. The CDR3 loop spans 16 amino acids. V gave up 6 bases and J gave up 7 bases; unmatched junction bases: 14. It was with 60 Vbeta and 13 Jbeta primers that the PCR ran. Method: immunoSEQ multiplex PCR; TCRdb's copy keeps in-frame clones and lacks some. The table has 150,000 to 200,000 clones, about four fifths seen once. V gene TRBV28 combines with J gene TRBJ1-4, with TRBD1 identical over 7 bases. Sequencing used PBMCs. This TCR was recovered from a woman in her forties or fifties in good health and CMV-seronegative. This CDR3 is CASSLIRQGLGEKLFF. Written as DNA, the CDR3 is TGTGCCAGCAGCCTAATACGACAGGGTCTAGGTGAAAAACTGTTTTTT.